This TCR beta chain was identified in a study of shared clonotypes between healthy human individuals. Across the study: Three CD4 naive, three CD4 memory, two CD8 naive and one CD8 memory plate were used per donor.

On this clone: Its specificity is not known.

In germline, CDR1 is SQVTM, CDR2 ANQGSEA. The CDR3 totals 18 residues. Trimming cost V 1 base and J 3 bases; bases outside gene matches: 17. Points from the study as a whole: Generation probability values for non-shared clonotypes were lower than those for clonotypes shared by all four donors. Among the subsets, naive ones generally showed larger estimated richness than memory ones.

Genomic DNA from each subset was divided evenly over several immunoSEQ plates. Only in-frame clones appear in the TCRdb table, and some are missing; sequencing was by immunoSEQ multiplex PCR. Found here are about 580,000 clones, about 98% of them singletons; the top ten hold 0.3%. Naive CD8 populations comprised CD45RO-negative cells positively selected for CCR7, excluding terminally differentiated effector memory CD45RA+ cells. V gene TRBV29-1 combines with J gene TRBJ1-2, with 7 bases aligning to TRBD1. The sample comprised naive CD8+ T cells sorted from blood. The source is a man aged 30-40 years in good health. CDR3 residues: CSVEGLRALEGADYGYTF. CDR3 nucleotide sequence: TGCAGCGTTGAAGGTTTGCGAGCTCTCGAGGGGGCAGACTATGGCTACACCTTC.